This paragraph reports one T cell receptor beta chain. The antigen is not known. The sample originates from a study of OX40 agonist ivuxolimab in advanced cancers. In the study overall: Patients took ivuxolimab, an agonistic anti-OX40 (CD134) antibody. Study results and limitations: Certain nonresponders additionally had low normalized T-cell clonal expansion.

This CDR3 is 17 amino acids long. Trimming cost V 2 bases and J 2 bases; bases outside gene matches: 9. From germline, CDR1 is SEHNR and CDR2 FQNEAQ (reference sequence). Using immunoSEQ multiplex PCR, the repertoire was profiled, and TCRdb retains in-frame clones only, with some absent. The sample lists roughly 53,000 clones; around 85% were seen once. Sequenced material: CD4+ or CD8+ T cells sorted from blood, taken in a trial of the OX40 agonist ivuxolimab. The chain carries TRBV7-9 and TRBJ2-3; 8 bases are a match to TRBD2. The TCR sequence derives from an adult with an advanced solid tumor such as melanoma, head and neck, liver or kidney cancer. The CDR3 coding sequence is TGTGCCAGCAGCTTACCCATACTAGCGGCCGACACAGATACGCAGTATTTT. This gives the protein CASSLPILAADTDTQYF.